Following are 9 T cell receptor beta chains from one sample sequenced in a study of blood T cell repertoires in COVID-19. Profiling relied on immunoSEQ multiplex PCR, and the TCRdb table lists in-frame clones only, not all of them. The sample lists 90,000 to 120,000 clones, more than 80% occurring once. Input material: peripheral blood. The receptor source for this set is a woman older than 75 with acute or convalescent COVID-19.

The chain carries TRBV29-1 and TRBJ1-4; 11 nucleotides match TRBD1. The germline CDR1 and CDR2 sequences are SQVTM and ANQGSEA. The CDR3 has 14 amino acids. V trimming: 5 bases; J trimming: 10 bases; junction bases outside the gene matches: 9. The DNA of the CDR3 is TGCAGCGTTCAAGGACAGGGGGCGGCGGGAAAACTGTTTTTT. Its translation is CSVQGQGAAGKLFF.

The gene calls are TRBV29-1 and TRBJ2-1, with D possibly matching TRBD1 (6 bases). This CDR3 region has 14 residues. From germline, CDR1 is SQVTM and CDR2 ANQGSEA. V lost 7 bases and J 0 bases, leaving 13 bases between the germline ends. The CDR3 reads CSGTVQRSYNEQFF. The CDR3 coding sequence is TGCAGCGGGACAGTCCAACGCTCCTACAATGAGCAGTTCTTC.

The J gene is TRBJ2-7, the V gene TRBV6-5; TRBD1 might be the D (5 bases). The CDR3 has 14 residues. V was pared by 0 bases and J by 6 bases, with 12 bases between. Germline lookup yields CDR1 MNHEY and CDR2 SVGAGI. DNA of the CDR3: TGTGCCAGCAGTTACTCGGCAGGGAATAGCGAGCAGTACTTC. Its protein is CASSYSAGNSEQYF.

DNA of the CDR3: TGCAGCGTGGCTCCAGGGTTAACTAATGAAAAACTGTTTTTT. Translation gives CSVAPGLTNEKLFF. This chain links TRBV29-1 with TRBJ1-4; weak D call: TRBD1 (5 bases). V lost 6 bases and J 1 base, leaving 12 bases between the germline ends. The germline gives CDR1 SQVTM, CDR2 ANQGSEA. CDR3 length: 14 amino acids. The full variable domain, rest sourced from reference TRBV29-1 and TRBJ1-4, is SAVISQKPSRDICQRGTSLTIQCQVDSQVTMMFWYRQQPGQSLTLIATANQGSEATYESGFVIDKFPISRPNLTFSTLTVSNMSPEDSSIYLCSVAPGLTNEKLFFGSGTQLSVL.

This sequence joins TRBV18 and TRBJ2-6, with 10 bases matching TRBD1. This CDR3 has 19 amino acids. J was trimmed by 0 bases and V by 3 bases; bases with no gene match: 8. Per the germline V gene, CDR1 is KGHSH and CDR2 is LQKENI. The CDR3 sequence is CASSPDRQGASSGANVLTF. The CDR3 DNA reads as TGTGCCAGCTCACCCGACCGACAGGGGGCGAGCTCTGGGGCCAACGTCCTGACTTTC.

The genes are TRBV6-1 and TRBJ1-2, with D possibly being TRBD1 (5 bases). Germline V gene data show CDR1 as MNHNS and CDR2 as SASEGT. CDR3 length: 14 residues. V shed 1 base and J shed 1 base, with 7 bases lying between them. The chain's CDR3 is CASSEGGSNYGYTF. The CDR3 region has the DNA TGTGCCAGCAGTGAAGGGGGCAGTAACTATGGCTACACCTTC.

In its sample, this clone was seen once. The J gene is TRBJ2-3, the V gene TRBV2; maybe TRBD1 (5 bases). Trimming pared 8 bases from V and 0 bases from J, leaving 9 bases between. Per the germline V gene, CDR1 is SNHLY and CDR2 is FYNNEI. CDR3 length equals 13 residues. This chain's CDR3 is CASRDSSTDTQYF. As DNA, the CDR3 is TGTGCCAGCCGCGACAGTAGCACAGATACGCAGTATTTT.

The CDR3 protein is CASSSRLAGAYNEQFF. The CDR3 nucleotides read TGTGCCAGCAGCAGCAGACTAGCGGGGGCCTACAATGAGCAGTTCTTC. J is TRBJ2-1 and V is TRBV5-4; 12 bases match TRBD2. The CDR3 contains 16 residues. With V trimmed by 4 bases and J by 2 bases, 4 bases remained unmatched. CDR1 SGHNT and CDR2 YYREEE come from the germline V gene (reference sequence).

This rearrangement joins TRBV4-1 to TRBJ2-4, with 7 bases aligning to TRBD1. Unmatched junction bases numbered 10, after V lost 2 bases and J lost 6 bases. The CDR3 length is 16 residues. Germline V CDR1 and CDR2: MGHRA, YSYEKL. The CDR3 nucleotides read TGCGCCAGCAGCCAAAGAGAAACAGGGGTCACAAACATTCAGTACTTC. Translating gives CASSQRETGVTNIQYF.